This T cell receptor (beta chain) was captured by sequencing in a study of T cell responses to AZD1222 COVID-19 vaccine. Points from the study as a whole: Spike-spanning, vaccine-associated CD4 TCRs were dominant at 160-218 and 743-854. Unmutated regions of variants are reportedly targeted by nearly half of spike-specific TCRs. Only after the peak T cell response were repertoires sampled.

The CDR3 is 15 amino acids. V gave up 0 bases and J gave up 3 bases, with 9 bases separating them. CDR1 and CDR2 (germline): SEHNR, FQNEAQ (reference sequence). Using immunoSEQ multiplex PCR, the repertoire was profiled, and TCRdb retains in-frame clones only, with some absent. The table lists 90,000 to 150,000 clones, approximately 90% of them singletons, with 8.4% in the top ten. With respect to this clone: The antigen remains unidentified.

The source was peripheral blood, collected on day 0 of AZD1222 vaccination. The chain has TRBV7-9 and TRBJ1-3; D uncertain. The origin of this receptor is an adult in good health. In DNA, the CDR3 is TGTGCCAGCAGCTTAGCGAGGTTAGGTGGAAACACCATATATTTT. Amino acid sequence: CASSLARLGGNTIYF.